This T cell receptor beta chain was recorded in a study of tumor and adjacent non-tumor tissue in lung cancer. Study-wide results and limits: Normal lung showed higher cumulative top 100 clone frequency than tumor.

This sample's RNA came from whole unsorted tissue. Distant lung tissue was collected more than 3 cm away from the tumor edge. Between August and November 2014, newly diagnosed, chemotherapy-naive lung cancer patients underwent thoracic surgery in China. A modified ARM-PCR protocol with three rounds of nested PCR amplified TCRbeta. TCRdb re-derived calls from the multiplex PCR reads in MiXCR, one entry per CDR3 protein. The sample has 60,000 or so distinct CDR3 sequences, around two thirds seen once; the top ten hold less than 40%. Trimming took off 6 bases at V and 6 bases at J, with 18 bases between the two ends. Germline CDR1 reads MNHNS; CDR2 reads SASEGT. This CDR3 contains 15 residues. This clonotype has at least ten counts. Its antigen is currently unknown.

The J gene is TRBJ1-5, the V gene TRBV6-1; possibly TRBD1 for D (6 bases). The sequenced sample was distant non-tumor lung tissue. The clonotype was recovered from a man in his 70s with non-small cell lung cancer. The CDR3 DNA sequence: TGTGCCAGCAGGGGTACCAGGGGTATAGGTCAGCCCCAGCATTTT. It yields the protein CASRGTRGIGQPQHF.